This TCR beta chain was captured in a study of T cell clones after liver transplantation. Background on the study: Post-transplant blood was tracked for graft-donor-reactive T cell clones identified in a pre-transplant mixed lymphocyte reaction. Three of eight recipients were HCV-positive; others had non-autoimmune, non-viral indications. Study-level points and caveats: In a couple of subjects, few donor cells limited the measurable donor-reactive repertoire.

CD3+CD4+ and CD3+CD8+ cells were FACS-sorted from thawed unstimulated PBMCs. Germline CDR1 reads MNHNS; CDR2 reads SASEGT. V lost 8 bases to trimming and J lost 7 bases, with 14 bases between them. The CDR3 is 13 residues long. TCRdb's table, derived via immunoSEQ multiplex PCR, lists solely in-frame clones and lacks some. The repertoire holds some 80,000 clones, with 65% to 85% as singletons. Regarding this clone: Its antigen is not known.

The chain combines TRBV6-1 with TRBJ1-4; D is undetermined. This TCR was sampled from a human patient who received a liver transplant. The T cells may come from the graft donor. The specimen was CD4+ T cells from blood, collected approximately 3.5 years after liver transplant. In nucleotides, the CDR3 is TGTGCCAGCCGTGGTGGATCGGGTGAAAAACTGTTTTTT. This encodes CASRGGSGEKLFF.